The present entry profiles one T cell receptor beta chain with its context. The sample is drawn from a study of Ad26.COV2.S vaccination and SARS-CoV-2 variants. The CDR3 consists of 12 residues. Germline V CDR1 and CDR2: MNHNY, SVGAGI (reference sequence). V was shortened by 6 bases and J by 2 bases, with 8 bases between the two germline ends. Documented treatment: about 20 received Ad26.COV2.S at low or high dose, single or two shots; a few received placebo; per-sample allocation not given. Day 63 after the first vaccine or placebo injection was the time point for sampling. The protocol was immunoSEQ multiplex PCR, while the TCRdb copy is restricted to in-frame clones and leaves out a portion. The sample comprises about 480,000 clones, 87% of which are singletons, and around 13% rests with the top ten.

V and J are TRBV6-6 and TRBJ2-7; weak D call: TRBD1 (5 bases). The TCR originated in a person between 18 and 65 years old who received the Ad26.COV2.S COVID-19 vaccine or a placebo. The sequencing here drew on peripheral blood, taken in a trial of Ad26.COV2.S vaccine versus placebo. The CDR3 loop is CASSTTAYEQYF. In DNA form, the CDR3 reads TGTGCCAGCAGCACGACAGCCTACGAGCAGTACTTC.